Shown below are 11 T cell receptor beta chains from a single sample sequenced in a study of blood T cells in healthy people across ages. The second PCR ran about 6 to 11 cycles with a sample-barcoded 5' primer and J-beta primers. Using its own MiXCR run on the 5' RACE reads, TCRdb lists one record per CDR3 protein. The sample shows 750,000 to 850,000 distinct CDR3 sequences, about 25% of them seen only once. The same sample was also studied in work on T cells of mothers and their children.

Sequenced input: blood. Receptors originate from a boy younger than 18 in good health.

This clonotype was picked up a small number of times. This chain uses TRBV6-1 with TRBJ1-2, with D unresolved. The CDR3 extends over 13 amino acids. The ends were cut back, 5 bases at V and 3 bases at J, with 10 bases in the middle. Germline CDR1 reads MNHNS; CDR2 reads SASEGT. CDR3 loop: CASSSLSDYGYTF. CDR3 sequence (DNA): TGTGCCAGCAGTTCACTAAGCGACTATGGCTACACCTTC.

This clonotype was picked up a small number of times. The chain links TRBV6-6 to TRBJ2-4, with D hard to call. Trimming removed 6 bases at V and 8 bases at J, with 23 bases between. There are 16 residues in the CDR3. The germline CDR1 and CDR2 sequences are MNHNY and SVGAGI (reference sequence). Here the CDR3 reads CASSGSDRPQAHIQYF. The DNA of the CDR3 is TGTGCCAGCAGCGGGTCGGATAGACCCCAGGCTCACATTCAGTACTTC.

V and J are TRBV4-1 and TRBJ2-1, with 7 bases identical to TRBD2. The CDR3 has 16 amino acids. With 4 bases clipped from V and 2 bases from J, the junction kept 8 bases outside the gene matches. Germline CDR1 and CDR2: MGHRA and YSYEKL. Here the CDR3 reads CASSPWGAGAYNEQFF. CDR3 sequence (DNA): TGCGCCAGCAGCCCTTGGGGCGCGGGGGCCTACAATGAGCAGTTCTTC.

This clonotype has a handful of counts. The CDR3 protein is CSARDHSRSTYEQYF. DNA for the CDR3: TGCAGTGCTAGAGACCACAGCCGCTCCACCTACGAGCAGTACTTC. The V call is TRBV20-1, the J call TRBJ2-7; D remains ambiguous. The CDR3 sequence is 15 residues long. CDR1 is DFQATT and CDR2 is SNEGSKA in the germline V gene (reference sequence). V lost 0 bases, J lost 2 bases, and 14 bases lay in between.

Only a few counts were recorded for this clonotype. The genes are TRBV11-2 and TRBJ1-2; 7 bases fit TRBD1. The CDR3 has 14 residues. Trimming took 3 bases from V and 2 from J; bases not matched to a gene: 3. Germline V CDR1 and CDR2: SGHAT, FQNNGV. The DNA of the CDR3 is TGTGCCAGCAGCTTTACAGGGGCCAACTATGGCTACACCTTC. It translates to CASSFTGANYGYTF.

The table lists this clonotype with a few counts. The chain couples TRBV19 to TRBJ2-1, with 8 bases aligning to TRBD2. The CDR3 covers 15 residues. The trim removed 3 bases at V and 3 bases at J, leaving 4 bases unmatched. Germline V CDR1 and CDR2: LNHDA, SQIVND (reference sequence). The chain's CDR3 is CASSIQLAVYNEQFF. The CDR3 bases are TGTGCCAGTAGTATTCAACTAGCGGTCTACAATGAGCAGTTCTTC.

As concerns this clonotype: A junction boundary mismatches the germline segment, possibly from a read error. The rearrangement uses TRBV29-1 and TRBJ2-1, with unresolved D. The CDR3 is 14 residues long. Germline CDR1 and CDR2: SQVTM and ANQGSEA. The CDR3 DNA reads TGCAGCGTTGAAGATCGTGGAATGGGGTACGAGCAGTGCTTC. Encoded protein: CSVEDRGMGYEQCF.

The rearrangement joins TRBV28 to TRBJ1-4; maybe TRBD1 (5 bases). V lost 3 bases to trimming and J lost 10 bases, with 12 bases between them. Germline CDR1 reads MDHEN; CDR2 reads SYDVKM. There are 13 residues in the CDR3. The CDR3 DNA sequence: TGTGCCAGCAGTTTGGGGGAGGGGTTAAAACTGTTTTTT. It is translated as CASSLGEGLKLFF.

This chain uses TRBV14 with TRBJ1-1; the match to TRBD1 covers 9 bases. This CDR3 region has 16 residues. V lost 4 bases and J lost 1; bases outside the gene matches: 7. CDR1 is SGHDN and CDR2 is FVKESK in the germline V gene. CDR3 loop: CASSPKMGQGNTEAFF. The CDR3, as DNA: TGTGCCAGCAGCCCCAAAATGGGACAGGGGAACACTGAAGCTTTCTTT. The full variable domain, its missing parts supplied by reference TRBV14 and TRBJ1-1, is EAGVTQFPSHSVIEKGQTVTLRCDPISGHDNLYWYRRVMGKEIKFLLHFVKESKQDESGMPNNRFLAERTGGTYSTLKVQPAELEDSGVYFCASSPKMGQGNTEAFFGQGTRLTVV.

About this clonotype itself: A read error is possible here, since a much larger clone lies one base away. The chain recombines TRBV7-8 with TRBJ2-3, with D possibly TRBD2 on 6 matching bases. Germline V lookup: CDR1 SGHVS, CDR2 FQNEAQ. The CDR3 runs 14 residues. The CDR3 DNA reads TGTGCCAGCAGCTTTAGCGGTGAGACAGATATGCAGTATTTT. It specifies CASSFSGETDMQYF. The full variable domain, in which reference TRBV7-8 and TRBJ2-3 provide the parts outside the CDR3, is GAGVSQSPRYKVAKRGQDVALRCDPISGHVSLFWYQQALGQGPEFLTYFQNEAQLDKSGLPSDRFFAERPEGSVSTLKIQRTQQEDSAVYLCASSFSGETDMQYFGPGTRLTVL.

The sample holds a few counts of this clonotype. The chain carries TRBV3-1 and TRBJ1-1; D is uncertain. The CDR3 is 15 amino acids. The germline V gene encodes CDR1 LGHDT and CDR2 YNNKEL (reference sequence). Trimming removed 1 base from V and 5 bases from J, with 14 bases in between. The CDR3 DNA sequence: TGTGCCAGCAGCCAAGTGGCGGGAGTCGGGACTGAAGCTTTCTTT. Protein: CASSQVAGVGTEAFF.